This TCR beta chain was identified during a study of control samples from healthy donors and cancer patients. The length of the CDR3 is 15 residues. The germline V gene encodes CDR1 SEHNR and CDR2 FQNEAQ (reference sequence). Deletions cut 5 bases from V and 2 bases from J, with 15 bases between. Method: immunoSEQ multiplex PCR; TCRdb's copy keeps in-frame clones and lacks some. The sample comprises 80,000 to 100,000 clones, over 60% of which are singletons, and more than 9% rests with the top ten. The chain has TRBV7-9 and TRBJ1-1; D uncertain. Sequencing was performed on blood. This receptor was identified in a woman in her twenties or thirties in good health. The CDR3 here is CASSLQSVGNTEAFF. The CDR3, as DNA: TGTGCCAGCAGCCTTCAAAGCGTGGGTAACACTGAAGCTTTCTTT.